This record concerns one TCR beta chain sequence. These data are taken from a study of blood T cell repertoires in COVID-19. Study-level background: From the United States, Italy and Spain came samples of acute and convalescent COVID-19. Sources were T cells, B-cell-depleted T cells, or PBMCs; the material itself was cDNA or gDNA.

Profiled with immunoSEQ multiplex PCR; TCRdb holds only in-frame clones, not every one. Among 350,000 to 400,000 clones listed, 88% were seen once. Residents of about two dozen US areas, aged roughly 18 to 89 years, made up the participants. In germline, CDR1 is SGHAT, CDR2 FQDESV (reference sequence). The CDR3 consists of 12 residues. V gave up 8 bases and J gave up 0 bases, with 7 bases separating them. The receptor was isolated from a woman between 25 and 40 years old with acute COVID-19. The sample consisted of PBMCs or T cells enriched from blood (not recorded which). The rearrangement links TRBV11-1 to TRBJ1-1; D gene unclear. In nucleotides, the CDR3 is TGTGCCAGCCGTAGCATGAACACTGAAGCTTTCTTT. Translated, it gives CASRSMNTEAFF. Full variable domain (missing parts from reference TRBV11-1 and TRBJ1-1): EAEVAQSPRYKITEKSQAVAFWCDPISGHATLYWYRQILGQGPELLVQFQDESVVDDSQLPKDRFSAERLKGVDSTLKIQPAELGDSAMYLCASRSMNTEAFFGQGTRLTVV.